A selection of T cell receptor beta chains follows, all from one sample in a study of T cell responses to AZD1222 COVID-19 vaccine. Profiling relied on immunoSEQ multiplex PCR, and the TCRdb table lists in-frame clones only, not all of them. The sample yields 180,000 or so clones, 70% to 90% seen once. Here the sequenced sample was peripheral blood, taken 28 days after the second dose of the MenACWY control vaccine. The source is an adult who received the MenACWY meningococcal vaccine as a control. Both conserved end residues are part of each CDR3. A D gene is named only where the DNA matches it firmly. Size is omitted from some rows. Given values are once, few, many or a class for expanded clones.

>TRBJ2-1|NA|TRBD2|TRBV18
TGTGCCAGCTCACCAGGACTAGCGGGAGGGTCCGATGAGCAGTTCTTC
CASSPGLAGGSDEQFF
>TRBJ2-7|NA|TRBD1|TRBV6-2/TRBV6-3
TGTGCCAGCAGCCCAGGGGGCGGCGAGCAGTACTTC
CASSPGGGEQYF
>TRBJ2-3|NA|TRBD2|TRBV7-2
TGTGCCAGCAGCTTAGAAACGGGAGGGCCGAGAGCAGATACGCAGTATTTT
CASSLETGGPRADTQYF
>TRBJ1-4|NA|NA|TRBV19
TGTGCCAGTAGTACGGGACCGATAGCAACTAATGAAAAACTGTTTTTT
CASSTGPIATNEKLFF
>TRBJ2-1|NA|TRBD1|TRBV2
TGTGCCAGCAGGGACAGACAGGGAGCCGGGCAGTTCTTC
CASRDRQGAGQFF
>TRBJ2-5|NA|NA|TRBV7-2
TGTGCCAGCAGCTCCCCCCGGGAGACCCAGTACTTC
CASSSPRETQYF
>TRBJ2-2|NA|TRBD2|TRBV7-7
TGTGCCAGCAGCTTAATGCTAGCGGGTACTACCGGGGAGCTGTTTTTT
CASSLMLAGTTGELFF
>TRBJ2-2|NA|NA|TRBV28
TGTGCCAGCACCAGGGTGGGGCAAATTGAGGGGGAGCTGTTTTTT
CASTRVGQIEGELFF
>TRBJ1-6|NA|NA|TRBV21-1
TGTGCCAGCAGCCCCCGCCGCGTCTCGCCGGTGTTTAATTCACCCCTCCACTTT
CASSPRRVSPVFNSPLHF
>TRBJ2-2|NA|TRBD2|TRBV18
TGTGCCAGCTCACTTACTAGCGGGTGGCCGAACACCGGGGAGCTGTTTTTT
CASSLTSGWPNTGELFF
>TRBJ2-1|NA|NA|TRBV5-6
TGTGCCAGCAGCGCCATTCTAGGGAATCAGTTCTTC
CASSAILGNQFF
>TRBJ1-1|NA|NA|TRBV7-3
TGTGCCAGCAGCTTAGCGGAGAACACTGAAGCTTTCTTT
CASSLAENTEAFF
>TRBJ1-1|once|NA|TRBV21-1
TGTGCCAGCAGCAATCCCCCCCGTGAAGCTTTCTTT
CASSNPPREAFF
>TRBJ2-3|NA|NA|TRBV29-1
TGCAGCGTTGAGGGCATCTGGGGAGATACGCAGTATTTT
CSVEGIWGDTQYF
>TRBJ2-3|NA|TRBD1|TRBV7-9
TGTGCCAGCAGCTTAAGCGGACAGGGACCGACAGATACGCAGTATTTT
CASSLSGQGPTDTQYF
>TRBJ2-1|NA|NA|TRBV10-1
TGCGCCAGCAGTGAGTCACACAGCCCGAGCTCCTACAATGAGCAGTTCTTC
CASSESHSPSSYNEQFF
>TRBJ2-6|once|NA|TRBV27
TGTGCCAGCAGAGTCCCCGGGCCTGGGGCCAACGTCCTGACTTTC
CASRVPGPGANVLTF
>TRBJ1-2|NA|NA|TRBV7-9
TGTGCCAGCAGTTCAATGGAAACTAACTATGGCTACACCTTC
CASSSMETNYGYTF
>TRBJ2-1|NA|NA|TRBV6-2/TRBV6-3
TGTGCCAGCAGTTACCGGGACGGATTCTACAATGAGCAGTTCTTC
CASSYRDGFYNEQFF
>TRBJ1-3|once|NA|TRBV6-5
TGTGCCAGCAGTTACTCGGGGGGCTCTGGAAACACCATATATTTT
CASSYSGGSGNTIYF
>TRBJ1-5|NA|NA|TRBV5-1
TGCGCCAGCAGCTTAGGGGAGAGCAATCAGCCCCAGCATTTT
CASSLGESNQPQHF
>TRBJ2-7|once|TRBD1|TRBV10-3
TGTGCCATCCAGAGGACAGGCCAGAACGAGCAGTACTTC
CAIQRTGQNEQYF
>TRBJ1-3|once|NA|TRBV6-5
TGTGCCAGCAGTTACAGGGGCCCTTCTGGAAACACCATATATTTT
CASSYRGPSGNTIYF
>TRBJ1-5|NA|NA|TRBV7-8
TGTGCCAGCAGCTTAGGCTCGGGTCAGCCCCAGCATTTT
CASSLGSGQPQHF
>TRBJ2-1|NA|TRBD1|TRBV9
TGTGCCAGCAGCGTAGGGGACAGGGGGCCGTTTAATGAGCAGTTCTTC
CASSVGDRGPFNEQFF
>TRBJ2-7|NA|NA|TRBV6-2/TRBV6-3
TGTGCCAGCAGCCCGGGTGCGGTCGAGCAGTACTTC
CASSPGAVEQYF
>TRBJ1-2|NA|TRBD1|TRBV18
TGTGCCAGCTCGAATCGGGACAGATATGGCTACACCTTC
CASSNRDRYGYTF
>TRBJ1-1|NA|NA|TRBV18
TGTGCCAGCTTAGAGCTGCCGAACACTGAAGCTTTCTTT
CASLELPNTEAFF
>TRBJ2-2|NA|NA|TRBV7-2
TGTGCCAGCAGTGGACAGAACACCGGGGAGCTGTTTTTT
CASSGQNTGELFF
>TRBJ1-5|NA|NA|TRBV6-2/TRBV6-3
TGTGCCAGCAGTTCCAATCGGGGCCCGTGGGACAATCAGCCCCAGCATTTT
CASSSNRGPWDNQPQHF
>TRBJ1-5|NA|NA|TRBV24-1
TGTGCCACCAGCCGGACCTCCAATCAGCCCCAGCATTTT
CATSRTSNQPQHF
>TRBJ1-5|NA|NA|TRBV29-1
TGCAGCGTACGAGATAGCAATCAGCCCCAGCATTTT
CSVRDSNQPQHF
>TRBJ1-5|NA|NA|TRBV7-9
TGTGCCAGCAGCTTAGTAGGGAATCAGCCCCAGCATTTT
CASSLVGNQPQHF
>TRBJ2-7|NA|NA|TRBV4-1
TGCGCCAGCAGCCCCCTTGAGCGGGCCAGGGGCTACGAGCAGTACTTC
CASSPLERARGYEQYF
>TRBJ1-1|NA|NA|TRBV27
TGTGCCAGCAGTTCCCCCGCGGCAGGTTCGAACACTGAAGCTTTCTTT
CASSSPAAGSNTEAFF
>TRBJ1-1|NA|NA|TRBV10-3
TGTGCCATCAGTGAAGGAGGGGGGGCCCCGAACACTGAAGCTTTCTTT
CAISEGGGAPNTEAFF
>TRBJ1-1|NA|NA|TRBV10-3
TGTGCCATCAGTGGGGGTAGGGCGGATGAAGCTTTCTTT
CAISGGRADEAFF
>TRBJ2-5|NA|NA|TRBV30
TGTGCCTGGAGCAGGGACTTTCAAGAGACCCAGTACTTC
CAWSRDFQETQYF
>TRBJ2-7|NA|NA|TRBV6-5
TGTGCCAGCAGTTACTCGGGGGGACAGACCTCCTACGAGCAGTACTTC
CASSYSGGQTSYEQYF
>TRBJ1-5|NA|NA|TRBV4-1
TGCGCCAGCAGCCAAGAGTTTCAGAGCAATCAGCCCCAGCATTTT
CASSQEFQSNQPQHF
>TRBJ1-3|NA|TRBD1|TRBV15
TGTGCCACGACGGCCGGGACAGGTATTTCTGGAAACACCATATATTTT
CATTAGTGISGNTIYF
>TRBJ2-7|NA|TRBD2|TRBV9
TGTGCCAGCAGCCCAACTAGCGGGGCCCGAGAGCAGTACTTC
CASSPTSGAREQYF
>TRBJ1-2|NA|NA|TRBV7-2
TGTGCCAGCAGCTTAGGAGGCAGCTTTAACTATGGCTACACCTTC
CASSLGGSFNYGYTF
>TRBJ2-3|NA|TRBD2|TRBV5-1
TGCGCCAGCAGCTTGGAAACGGGAGGGCCCGGAGATACGCAGTATTTT
CASSLETGGPGDTQYF
>TRBJ2-7|few|NA|TRBV7-9
TGTGCCAGCAGCTTATCAGGGGACCCCTACGAGCAGTACTTC
CASSLSGDPYEQYF
>TRBJ1-5|once|NA|TRBV28
TGTGCCAGCAGTCGGGACAACAATCAGCCCCAGCATTTT
CASSRDNNQPQHF